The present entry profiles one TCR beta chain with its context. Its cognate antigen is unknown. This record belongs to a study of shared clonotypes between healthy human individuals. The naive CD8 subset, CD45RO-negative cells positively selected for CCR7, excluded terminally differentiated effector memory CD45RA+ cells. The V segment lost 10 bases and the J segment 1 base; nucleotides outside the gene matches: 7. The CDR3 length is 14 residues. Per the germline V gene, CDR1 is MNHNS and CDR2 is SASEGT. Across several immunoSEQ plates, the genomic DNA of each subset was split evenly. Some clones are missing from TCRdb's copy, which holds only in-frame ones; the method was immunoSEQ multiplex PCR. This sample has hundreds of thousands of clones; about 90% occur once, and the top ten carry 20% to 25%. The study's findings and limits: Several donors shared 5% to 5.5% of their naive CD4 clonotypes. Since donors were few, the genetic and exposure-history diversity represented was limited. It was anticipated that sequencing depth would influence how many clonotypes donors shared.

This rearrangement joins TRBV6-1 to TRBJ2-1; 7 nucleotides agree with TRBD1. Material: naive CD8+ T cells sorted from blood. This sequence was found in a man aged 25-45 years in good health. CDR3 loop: CATETGFSYNEQFF. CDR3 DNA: TGTGCCACAGAGACAGGGTTTTCCTACAATGAGCAGTTCTTC.